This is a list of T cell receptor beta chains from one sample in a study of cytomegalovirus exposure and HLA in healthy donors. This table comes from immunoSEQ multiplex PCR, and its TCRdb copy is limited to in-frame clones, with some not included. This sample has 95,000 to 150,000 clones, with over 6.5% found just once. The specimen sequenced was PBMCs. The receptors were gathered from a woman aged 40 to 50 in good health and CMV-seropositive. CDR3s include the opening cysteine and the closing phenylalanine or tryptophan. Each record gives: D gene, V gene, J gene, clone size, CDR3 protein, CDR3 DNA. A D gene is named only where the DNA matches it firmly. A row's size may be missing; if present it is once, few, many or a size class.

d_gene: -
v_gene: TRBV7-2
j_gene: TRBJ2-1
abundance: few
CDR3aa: CASSYTAREQFF
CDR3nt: TGTGCCAGCAGCTATACAGCAAGAGAGCAGTTCTTC

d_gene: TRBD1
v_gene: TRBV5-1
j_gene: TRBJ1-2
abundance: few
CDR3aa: CASTDRGDGYTF
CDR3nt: TGCGCCAGCACGGACAGGGGAGATGGCTACACCTTC

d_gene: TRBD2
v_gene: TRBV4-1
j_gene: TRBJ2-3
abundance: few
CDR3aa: CASKLSGGEGDTQYF
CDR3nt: TGCGCCAGCAAATTGAGTGGGGGGGAAGGGGATACGCAGTATTTT

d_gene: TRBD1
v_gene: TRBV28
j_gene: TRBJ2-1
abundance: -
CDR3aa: CASSLDRVNEQFF
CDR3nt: TGTGCCAGCAGTCTGGACAGGGTCAATGAGCAGTTCTTC

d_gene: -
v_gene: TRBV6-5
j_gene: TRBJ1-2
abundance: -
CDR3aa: CASHTPGEPYGYTF
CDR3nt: TGTGCCAGTCACACACCAGGGGAACCCTATGGCTACACCTTC

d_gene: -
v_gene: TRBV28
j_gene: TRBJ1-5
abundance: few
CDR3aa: CASSLRSGVGQPQHF
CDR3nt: TGTGCCAGCAGTTTACGGTCAGGGGTAGGTCAGCCCCAGCATTTT

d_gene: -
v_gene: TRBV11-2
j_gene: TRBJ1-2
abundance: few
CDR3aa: CASSLDRLAYGYTF
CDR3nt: TGTGCCAGCAGCTTAGACAGGCTGGCGTATGGCTACACCTTC

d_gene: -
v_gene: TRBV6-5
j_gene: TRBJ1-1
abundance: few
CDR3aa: CASRVRGAMNTEAFF
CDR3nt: TGTGCCAGCAGGGTCCGGGGGGCCATGAACACTGAAGCTTTCTTT

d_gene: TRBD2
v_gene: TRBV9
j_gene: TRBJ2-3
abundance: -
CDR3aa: CASSVDASGGTDTQYF
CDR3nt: TGTGCCAGCAGCGTAGATGCTAGCGGGGGAACAGATACGCAGTATTTT

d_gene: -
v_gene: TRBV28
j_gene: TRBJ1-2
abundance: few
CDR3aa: CASSPSRAGGYTF
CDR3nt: TGTGCCAGCTCCCCCAGCCGGGCGGGGGGCTACACCTTC

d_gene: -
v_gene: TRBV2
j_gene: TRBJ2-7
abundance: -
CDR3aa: CASSELGQGIYEQYF
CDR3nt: TGTGCCAGCAGTGAACTAGGGCAGGGAATCTACGAGCAGTACTTC

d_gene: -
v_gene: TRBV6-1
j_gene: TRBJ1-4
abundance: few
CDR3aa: CASLEEGGNEKLFF
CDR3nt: TGTGCCAGCCTGGAGGAGGGGGGGAATGAAAAACTGTTTTTT

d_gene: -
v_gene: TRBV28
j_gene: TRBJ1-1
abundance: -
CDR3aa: CASRRIVGYTEAFF
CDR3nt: TGTGCCAGCAGGCGGATCGTCGGTTACACTGAAGCTTTCTTT

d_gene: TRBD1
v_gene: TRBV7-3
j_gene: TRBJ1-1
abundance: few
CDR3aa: CASSPTGANTEAFF
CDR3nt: TGTGCCAGCAGCCCCACAGGGGCGAACACTGAAGCTTTCTTT

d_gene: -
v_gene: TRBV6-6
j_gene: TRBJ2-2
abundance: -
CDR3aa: CASSYSRDTGELFF
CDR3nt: TGTGCCAGCAGTTACTCCAGGGACACCGGGGAGCTGTTTTTT

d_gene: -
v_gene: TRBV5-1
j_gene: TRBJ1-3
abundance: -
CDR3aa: CASRQTDRTSGNTIYF
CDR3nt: TGCGCCAGCAGACAAACAGACAGGACCTCTGGAAACACCATATATTTT

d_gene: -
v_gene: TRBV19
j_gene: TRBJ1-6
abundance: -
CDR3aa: CASRRQRDTNSPLHF
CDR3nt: TGTGCCAGTAGGCGACAAAGGGACACAAATTCACCCCTCCACTTT

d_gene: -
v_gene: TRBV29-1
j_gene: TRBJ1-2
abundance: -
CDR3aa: CSGLGGGAGGYPF
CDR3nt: TGCAGCGGGCTTGGGGGAGGGGCAGGTGGCTACCCCTTC

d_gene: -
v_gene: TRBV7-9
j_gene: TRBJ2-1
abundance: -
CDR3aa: CASSFPGGNEQFF
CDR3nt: TGTGCCAGCAGCTTTCCCGGAGGTAATGAGCAGTTCTTC

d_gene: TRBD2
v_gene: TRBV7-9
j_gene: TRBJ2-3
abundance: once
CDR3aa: CASSKTSGFDTQYF
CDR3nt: TGTGCCAGCAGCAAGACTAGCGGTTTTGATACGCAGTATTTT

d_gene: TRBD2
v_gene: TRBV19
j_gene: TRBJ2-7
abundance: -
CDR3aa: CASNPRSGGEQYF
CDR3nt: TGTGCCAGTAACCCTAGGAGCGGGGGCGAGCAGTACTTC

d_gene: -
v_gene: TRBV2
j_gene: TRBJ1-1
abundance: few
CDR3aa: CASSVQFGSDFF
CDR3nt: TGTGCCAGCAGTGTACAATTCGGGTCCGACTTCTTT

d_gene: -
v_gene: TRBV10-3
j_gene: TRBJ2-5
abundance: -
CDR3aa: CAISVPNPSHSSVGETQYF
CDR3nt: TGTGCCATCAGTGTCCCTAACCCCAGTCACTCTAGCGTAGGAGAGACCCAGTACTTC

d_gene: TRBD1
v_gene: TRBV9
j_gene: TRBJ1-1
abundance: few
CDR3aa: CASSVADRDTEAFF
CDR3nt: TGTGCCAGCAGCGTAGCGGACAGGGACACTGAAGCTTTCTTT

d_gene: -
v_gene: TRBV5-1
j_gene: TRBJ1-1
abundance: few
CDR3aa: CASSLDLNTEAFF
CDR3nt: TGCGCCAGCAGCTTGGATCTAAACACTGAAGCTTTCTTT

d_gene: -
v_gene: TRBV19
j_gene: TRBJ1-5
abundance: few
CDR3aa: CASSTGLLSNQPQHF
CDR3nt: TGTGCCAGTAGTACAGGTTTGCTTAGCAATCAGCCCCAGCATTTT

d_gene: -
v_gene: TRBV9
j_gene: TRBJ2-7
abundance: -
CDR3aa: CASSVGDRPGAYEQYF
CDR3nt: TGTGCCAGCAGCGTAGGGGACCGTCCGGGGGCCTACGAGCAGTACTTC

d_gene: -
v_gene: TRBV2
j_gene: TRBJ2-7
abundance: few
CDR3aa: CASTLGLRYEQYF
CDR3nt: TGTGCCAGCACCTTGGGACTTCGCTACGAGCAGTACTTC

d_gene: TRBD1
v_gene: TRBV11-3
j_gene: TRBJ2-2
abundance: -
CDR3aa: CASKARGTGELFF
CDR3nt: TGTGCCAGCAAGGCCAGGGGGACCGGGGAGCTGTTTTTT

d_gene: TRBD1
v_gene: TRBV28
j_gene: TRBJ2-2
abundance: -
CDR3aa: CASSGTGAPNTGELFF
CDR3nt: TGTGCCAGCAGTGGGACAGGGGCCCCGAACACCGGGGAGCTGTTTTTT

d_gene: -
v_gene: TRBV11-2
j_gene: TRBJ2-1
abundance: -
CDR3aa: CASSLVTGSEQFF
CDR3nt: TGTGCCAGCAGCTTAGTGACAGGTTCTGAGCAGTTCTTC

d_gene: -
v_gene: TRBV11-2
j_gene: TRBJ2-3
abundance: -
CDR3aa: CASSFGGVITDTQYF
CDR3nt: TGTGCCAGCAGCTTCGGCGGGGTGATTACAGATACGCAGTATTTT

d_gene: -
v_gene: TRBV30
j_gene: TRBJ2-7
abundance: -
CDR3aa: CAWSVRESSEQYF
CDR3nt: TGTGCCTGGAGTGTACGGGAAAGTTCCGAGCAGTACTTC

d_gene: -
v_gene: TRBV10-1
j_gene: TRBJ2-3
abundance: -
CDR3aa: CASSESRLENTQYF
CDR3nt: TGCGCCAGCAGTGAGTCGAGGTTAGAGAATACGCAGTATTTT

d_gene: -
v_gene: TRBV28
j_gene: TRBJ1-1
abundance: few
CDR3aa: CASSFNGESTEAFF
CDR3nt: TGTGCCAGCAGTTTTAATGGGGAGTCTACTGAAGCTTTCTTT

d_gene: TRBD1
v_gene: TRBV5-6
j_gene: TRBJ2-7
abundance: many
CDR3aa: CASSRTGRGGSYEQYF
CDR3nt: TGTGCCAGCAGCCGGACAGGGAGAGGAGGGTCCTACGAGCAGTACTTC

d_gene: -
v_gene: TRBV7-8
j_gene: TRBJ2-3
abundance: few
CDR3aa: CASSNRDSLSTDTQYF
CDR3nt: TGTGCCAGCAGCAACCGGGACTCGCTAAGCACAGATACGCAGTATTTT

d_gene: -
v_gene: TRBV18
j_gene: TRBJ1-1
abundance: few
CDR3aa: CASSREGGTEAFF
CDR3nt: TGTGCCAGCTCTCGAGAGGGCGGCACTGAAGCTTTCTTT

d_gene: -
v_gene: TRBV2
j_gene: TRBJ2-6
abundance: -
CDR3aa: CARSTIGTRYSGANVLTF
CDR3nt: TGTGCCAGAAGTACGATCGGGACACGGTACTCTGGGGCCAACGTCCTGACTTTC

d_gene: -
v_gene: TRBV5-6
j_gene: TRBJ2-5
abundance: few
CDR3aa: CASSLRGTQETQYF
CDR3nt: TGTGCCAGCAGCTTGCGCGGTACGCAAGAGACCCAGTACTTC

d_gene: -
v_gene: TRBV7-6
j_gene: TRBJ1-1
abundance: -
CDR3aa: CASSLRGNTEAFF
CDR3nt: TGTGCCAGCAGCCTGCGCGGAAACACTGAAGCTTTCTTT

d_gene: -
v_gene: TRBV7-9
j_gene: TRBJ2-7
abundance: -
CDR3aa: CASSPPRDITYEQYF
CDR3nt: TGTGCCAGCAGCCCCCCTCGGGACATCACCTACGAGCAGTACTTC

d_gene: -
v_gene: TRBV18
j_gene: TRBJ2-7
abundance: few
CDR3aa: CASSPRRGGDEQYF
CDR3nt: TGTGCCAGCTCACCCCGGAGAGGAGGGGACGAGCAGTACTTC

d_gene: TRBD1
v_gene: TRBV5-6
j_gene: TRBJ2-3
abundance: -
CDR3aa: CASSLAAPGTGERDTQYF
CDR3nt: TGTGCCAGCAGCTTGGCCGCCCCCGGGACAGGGGAAAGGGATACGCAGTATTTT

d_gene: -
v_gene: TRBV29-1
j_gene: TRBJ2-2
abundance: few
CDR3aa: CSAGPGQNTGELFF
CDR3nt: TGCAGCGCCGGCCCGGGACAGAACACCGGGGAGCTGTTTTTT

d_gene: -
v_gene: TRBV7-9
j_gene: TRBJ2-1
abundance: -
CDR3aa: CASSFTGDNEQFF
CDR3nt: TGTGCCAGCAGCTTTACAGGAGACAATGAGCAGTTCTTC

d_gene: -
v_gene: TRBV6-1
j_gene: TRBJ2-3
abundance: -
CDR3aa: CASSFSADTQYF
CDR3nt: TGTGCCAGCAGTTTCAGCGCAGATACGCAGTATTTT

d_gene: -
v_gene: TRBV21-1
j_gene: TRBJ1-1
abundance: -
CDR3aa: CASSIPRDRGLVNGEAFF
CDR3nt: TGTGCCAGCAGCATCCCCCGGGACAGGGGGCTCGTGAATGGTGAAGCTTTCTTT